This T cell receptor beta chain is drawn from a study of blood T cell repertoires in COVID-19. Study-level background: COVID-19 samples, acute and convalescent, were from the United States, Italy and Spain.

The method was immunoSEQ multiplex PCR; TCRdb's version includes in-frame clones alone and lacks a portion of them. The data contain a few hundred thousand clones, approximately 85% of them singletons. Germline CDR1 KGHSH, CDR2 LQKENI. The CDR3 extends over 13 amino acids. V lost 5 bases, J lost 5 bases, and 5 bases stayed unmatched. On this clone itself: The same CDR3 can be traced to other DNA sequences in this sample.

The V call is TRBV18, the J call TRBJ1-2; TRBD1 aligns across 7 bases. The specimen was PBMCs or T cells enriched from blood (not recorded which). This TCR was sampled from a woman in her forties or fifties who had recovered from COVID-19. CDR3 DNA sequence: TGTGCCAGCTCAGAGGGACAGCCATATGGCTACACCTTC. Amino acid sequence: CASSEGQPYGYTF.